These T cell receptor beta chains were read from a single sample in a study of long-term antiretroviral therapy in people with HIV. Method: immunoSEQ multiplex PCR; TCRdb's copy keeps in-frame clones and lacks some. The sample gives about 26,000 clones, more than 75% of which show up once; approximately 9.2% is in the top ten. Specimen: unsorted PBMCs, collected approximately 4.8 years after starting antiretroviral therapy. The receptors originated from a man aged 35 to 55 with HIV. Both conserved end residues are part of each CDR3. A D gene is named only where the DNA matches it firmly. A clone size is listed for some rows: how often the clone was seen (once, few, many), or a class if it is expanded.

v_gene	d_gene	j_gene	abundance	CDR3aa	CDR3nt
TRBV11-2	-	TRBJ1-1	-	CASSLSQGKVAFF	TGTGCCAGCAGCTTATCTCAGGGGAAGGTCGCTTTCTTT
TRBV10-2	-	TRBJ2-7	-	CASSPSDLSYEQYF	TGCGCCAGCAGTCCCTCGGACTTATCCTACGAGCAGTACTTC
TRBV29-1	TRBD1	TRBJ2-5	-	CSVDLGQGRETQYF	TGCAGCGTTGACCTCGGACAGGGGCGAGAGACCCAGTACTTC
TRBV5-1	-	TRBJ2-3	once	CASTRGGDTQYF	TGCGCCAGCACCCGAGGAGGAGATACGCAGTATTTT
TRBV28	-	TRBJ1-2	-	CASSLGTVNYGYTF	TGTGCCAGCAGTCTCGGGACCGTTAACTATGGCTACACCTTC
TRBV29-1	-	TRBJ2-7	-	CSVAASYEQYF	TGCAGCGTTGCTGCATCCTACGAGCAGTACTTC
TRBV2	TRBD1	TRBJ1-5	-	CASSEAPGGGNQPQHF	TGTGCCAGCAGTGAAGCCCCAGGGGGAGGTAATCAGCCCCAGCATTTT
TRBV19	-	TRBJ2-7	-	CATSRGRWDYEQYF	TGTGCCACCTCCCGGGGCCGGTGGGACTACGAGCAGTACTTC
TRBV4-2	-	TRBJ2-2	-	CASSQDPPGLVAGELFF	TGTGCCAGCAGCCAAGATCCCCCCGGGTTGGTCGCCGGGGAGCTGTTTTTT
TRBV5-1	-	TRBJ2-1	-	CASSLKLTNEQFF	TGCGCCAGCAGCTTGAAACTGACTAATGAGCAGTTCTTC
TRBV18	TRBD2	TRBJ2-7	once	CASSPKTSGTSYEQYF	TGTGCCAGCTCACCGAAAACTAGCGGGACTTCCTACGAGCAGTACTTC
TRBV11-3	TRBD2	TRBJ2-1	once	CASSQLGGRAGLYNEQFF	TGTGCCAGCAGCCAGCTTGGCGGGAGGGCCGGCTTATACAATGAGCAGTTCTTC
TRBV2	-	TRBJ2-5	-	CASRRDPGTETQYF	TGTGCCAGCAGGCGGGACCCAGGGACGGAGACCCAGTACTTC
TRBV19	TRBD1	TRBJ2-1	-	CASSIVGQGDNEQFF	TGTGCCAGTAGTATTGTGGGACAGGGCGACAATGAGCAGTTCTTC
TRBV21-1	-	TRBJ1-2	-	CASSIITGDGGYTF	TGTGCCAGCAGCATAATCACAGGGGATGGTGGCTACACCTTC
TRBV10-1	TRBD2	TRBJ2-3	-	CASSESAGGRTDTQYF	TGCGCCAGCAGTGAGTCGGCGGGGGGGCGGACAGATACGCAGTATTTT
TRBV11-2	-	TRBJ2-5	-	CASTETGPQETQYF	TGTGCCAGCACCGAAACGGGCCCCCAAGAGACCCAGTACTTC
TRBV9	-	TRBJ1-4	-	CASSVGALNEKLFF	TGTGCCAGCAGCGTAGGGGCCCTTAATGAAAAACTGTTTTTT
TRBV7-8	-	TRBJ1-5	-	CASSLGNGLLSNQPQHF	TGTGCCAGCAGCTTAGGTAACGGGCTTCTTAGCAATCAGCCCCAGCATTTT
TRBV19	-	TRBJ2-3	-	CASSSLADTQYF	TGTGCCAGTAGTTCGCTGGCAGATACGCAGTATTTT
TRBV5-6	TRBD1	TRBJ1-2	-	CASSRDRGNYGYTF	TGTGCCAGCAGTCGGGACAGGGGAAACTATGGCTACACCTTC
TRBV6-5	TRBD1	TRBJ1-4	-	CASREGAANEKLFF	TGTGCCAGCAGAGAGGGGGCAGCTAATGAAAAACTGTTTTTT
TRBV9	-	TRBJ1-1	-	CASSVDPRGSTEAFF	TGTGCCAGCAGCGTAGATCCTCGCGGAAGCACTGAAGCTTTCTTT
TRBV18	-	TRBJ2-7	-	CASSPLGHEQYF	TGTGCCAGCTCACCACTGGGCCACGAGCAGTACTTC
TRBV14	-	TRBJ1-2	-	CASSPDGGGYTF	TGTGCCAGCAGCCCTGACGGAGGTGGCTACACCTTC
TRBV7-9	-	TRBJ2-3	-	CASSLDGAPDTQYF	TGTGCCAGCAGCTTAGATGGTGCTCCAGATACGCAGTATTTT
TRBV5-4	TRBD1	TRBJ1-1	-	CASSSGQGANTEAFF	TGTGCCAGCAGCTCAGGACAGGGAGCGAACACTGAAGCTTTCTTT
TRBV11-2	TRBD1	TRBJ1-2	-	CASSSITGAAGYTF	TGTGCCAGCAGCTCTATTACAGGGGCGGCTGGCTACACCTTC
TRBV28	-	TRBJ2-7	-	CASSLGGHNYEQYF	TGTGCCAGCAGTTTAGGGGGCCACAACTACGAGCAGTACTTC
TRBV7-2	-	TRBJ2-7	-	CASSLSLGAIYEQYF	TGTGCCAGCAGCTTAAGTCTAGGGGCCATCTACGAGCAGTACTTC
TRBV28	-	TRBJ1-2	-	CASSHSRARGDGYTF	TGTGCCAGCAGCCATTCACGGGCGAGGGGGGATGGCTACACCTTC
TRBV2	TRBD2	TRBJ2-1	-	CASSDIKLSGEGNEQFF	TGTGCCAGCAGTGATATCAAGTTAAGCGGGGAGGGGAATGAGCAGTTCTTC
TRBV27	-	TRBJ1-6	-	CASCLGIDNSPLHF	TGTGCCAGCTGTTTGGGCATCGATAATTCACCCCTCCACTTT
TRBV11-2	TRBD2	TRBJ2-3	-	CASSAAFAGGTDTQYF	TGTGCCAGCAGCGCCGCCTTCGCGGGAGGCACAGATACGCAGTATTTT
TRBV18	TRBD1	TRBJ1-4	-	CASSPGQGINEKLFF	TGTGCCAGCTCACCAGGACAGGGCATTAATGAAAAACTGTTTTTT
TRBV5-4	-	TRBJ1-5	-	CASSLGLVGGQPQHF	TGTGCCAGCAGCTTGGGCTTAGTGGGGGGACAGCCCCAGCATTTT
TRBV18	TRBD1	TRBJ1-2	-	CASSPTGERDGYTF	TGTGCCAGCTCACCTACAGGGGAGAGAGATGGCTACACCTTC
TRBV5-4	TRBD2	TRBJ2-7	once	CASSLGAGGPNSYEQYF	TGTGCCAGCAGTCTCGGAGCGGGGGGACCCAACTCCTACGAGCAGTACTTC
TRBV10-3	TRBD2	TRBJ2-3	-	CAISQGLAADTDTQYF	TGTGCCATCAGCCAGGGACTAGCGGCCGACACAGATACGCAGTATTTT
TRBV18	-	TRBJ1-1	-	CASSPWQVNEAFF	TGTGCCAGCTCACCATGGCAGGTTAATGAAGCTTTCTTT
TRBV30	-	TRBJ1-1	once	CAWSSWGGDTEAFF	TGTGCCTGGAGTTCTTGGGGTGGGGACACTGAAGCTTTCTTT
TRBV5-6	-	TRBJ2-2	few	CASTPGDTGELFF	TGTGCCAGCACCCCAGGAGACACCGGGGAGCTGTTTTTT
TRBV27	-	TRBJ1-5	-	CASSLWGQTDQPQHF	TGTGCCAGCAGTTTATGGGGACAAACGGATCAGCCCCAGCATTTT
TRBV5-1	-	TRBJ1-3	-	CASSQGGAAGNTIYF	TGCGCCAGCAGCCAGGGTGGGGCGGCTGGAAACACCATATATTTT
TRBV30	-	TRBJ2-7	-	CAWSEQGPYEQYF	TGTGCCTGGAGTGAACAGGGCCCCTACGAGCAGTACTTC
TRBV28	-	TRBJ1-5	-	CAGKTSNQPQHF	TGTGCCGGGAAGACTAGCAATCAGCCCCAGCATTTT
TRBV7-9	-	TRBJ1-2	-	CASNPPTDNYGYTF	TGTGCCAGCAACCCACCGACGGACAACTATGGCTACACCTTC
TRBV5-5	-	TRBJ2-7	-	CASSLLQEQYF	TGTGCCAGCAGCTTGCTCCAGGAGCAGTACTTC
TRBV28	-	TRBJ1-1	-	CASSPNRVHLMNTEAFF	TGTGCCAGCAGCCCGAACAGGGTTCACCTAATGAACACTGAAGCTTTCTTT
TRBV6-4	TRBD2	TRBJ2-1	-	CASSDSAGGSYNEQFF	TGTGCCAGCAGTGACTCTGCGGGGGGGAGCTACAATGAGCAGTTCTTC
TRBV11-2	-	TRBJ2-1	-	CASSSTRLEQFF	TGTGCCAGCAGCTCCACTAGACTTGAGCAGTTCTTC
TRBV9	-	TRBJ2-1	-	CASSLSSYNEQFF	TGTGCCAGCAGCCTGAGCTCCTACAATGAGCAGTTCTTC
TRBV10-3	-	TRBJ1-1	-	CAISESPRTGGYTEAFF	TGTGCCATCAGTGAGAGCCCCCGGACTGGGGGGTACACTGAAGCTTTCTTT